These 26 T cell receptor beta chains were sequenced from one sample in a study of a mutant IDH1 vaccine in newly diagnosed glioma. Time point given: week 5, during vaccination. Mutant IDH1 20-mer peptide, at 300 ug, made up each vaccine dose, with topical imiquimod. Profiled with immunoSEQ multiplex PCR; TCRdb holds only in-frame clones, not every one. The sample includes approximately 50,000 clones, more than 70% of them seen just once. The antigens for these receptors are not known. The material sequenced was PBMCs, taken from a glioma patient whose treatment included an IDH1 peptide vaccine. All receptors derive from a man in his forties or fifties with glioma.

The rearrangement links TRBV7-9 to TRBJ2-1, with TRBD2 matching over 7 bases. The CDR3 consists of 15 residues. In germline, CDR1 is SEHNR, CDR2 FQNEAQ (reference sequence). Losses at the gene ends were 5 bases for V and 4 bases for J; bases not matched to a gene: 8. CDR3 in amino acids: CASSRSGVRYNEQFF. The CDR3 DNA is TGTGCCAGCAGCCGGAGCGGGGTCCGATACAATGAGCAGTTCTTC.

V usage is TRBV7-8 and J usage is TRBJ1-1, with D hard to call. Germline CDR1 reads SGHVS; CDR2 reads FQNEAQ. The V and J ends lost 5 bases and 0 bases respectively, with 13 bases between them. The CDR3 spans 15 residues. CDR3 sequence (DNA): TGTGCCAGCAGCCCCAGTGGGATAATGAACACTGAAGCTTTCTTT. Translation gives CASSPSGIMNTEAFF.

The chain combines TRBV11-2 with TRBJ1-2; 7 bases map to TRBD1. J was trimmed by 6 bases and V by 5 bases; bases with no gene match: 6. Germline values: CDR1 SGHAT, CDR2 FQNNGV. The CDR3 contains 13 residues. The CDR3 spells CASSPGQVHGYTF. CDR3 DNA sequence: TGTGCCAGCAGCCCCGGACAGGTCCATGGCTACACCTTC.

The chain's CDR3 is CASSPRTSGDEQFF. DNA for the CDR3: TGTGCCAGCAGCCCCCGGACTAGCGGGGATGAGCAGTTCTTC. The chain joins TRBV7-8 to TRBJ2-1; 12 positions agree with TRBD2. Per germline, CDR1 SGHVS and CDR2 FQNEAQ. V shed 5 bases, J shed 8 bases, and the junction held 4 bases outside the gene matches. This CDR3 is built from 14 residues.

The chain couples TRBV6-5 to TRBJ2-7; no definite D call. With 0 bases removed from V and 0 bases from J, the gap between germline ends came to 9 bases. The length of the CDR3 is 15 residues. Germline CDR1 reads MNHEY; CDR2 reads SVGAGI. CDR3 nucleotide sequence: TGTGCCAGCAGTTACTCGTCGGGCAGCTCCTACGAGCAGTACTTC. Its protein is CASSYSSGSSYEQYF.

This clone showed up just a few times. This sequence joins TRBV15 and TRBJ1-1; D is unresolved. CDR3 size: 14 residues. Trimming pared 3 bases from V and 0 bases from J, leaving 8 bases between. Germline V gene lookup returns CDR1 LNHNV and CDR2 YYDKDF (reference sequence). CDR3 sequence: CATSRGDMNTEAFF. As DNA, the CDR3 is TGTGCCACCAGCAGGGGCGATATGAACACTGAAGCTTTCTTT.

The V and J genes are TRBV6-5 and TRBJ1-2, with TRBD1 identical over 8 bases. Germline trimming cut 8 bases from V and 3 bases from J; bases unmatched to any gene: 11. From germline, CDR1 is MNHEY and CDR2 SVGAGI. This CDR3 comprises 15 residues. For the CDR3, the DNA is TGTGCCAGCCGCGGACAGGGATCGACCGACTATGGCTACACCTTC. Its protein product is CASRGQGSTDYGYTF.

This chain connects TRBV9 to TRBJ1-5, with 9 bases lining up with TRBD1. This CDR3 is built from 15 residues. V dropped 3 bases and J dropped 5; count of bases not matched to a gene: 6. Germline V CDR1 and CDR2: SGDLS, YYNGEE. The CDR3 region is CASSGTGGPDQPQHF. Here the CDR3 DNA reads TGTGCCAGCAGCGGAACAGGGGGCCCCGATCAGCCCCAGCATTTT.

V is TRBV7-2 and J is TRBJ2-5, with 8 bases that match TRBD1. With 7 bases clipped from V and 4 bases from J, the junction kept 5 bases outside the gene matches. Per the germline V gene, CDR1 is SGHTA and CDR2 is FQGNSA. The CDR3 sequence is 13 residues long. The chain's CDR3 is CASNLQGVETQYF. For the CDR3, the DNA is TGTGCCAGCAACCTACAGGGGGTAGAGACCCAGTACTTC.

The J gene is TRBJ1-5, the V gene TRBV19; a possible D gene is TRBD1 (5 bases). Trimming took off 4 bases at V and 6 bases at J, with 13 bases between the two ends. This CDR3 comprises 14 residues. From germline, CDR1 is LNHDA and CDR2 SQIVND (reference sequence). The CDR3 bases are TGTGCCAGTAGTAGCCTCCAGGGCCCTCAGCCCCAGCATTTT. The encoded protein is CASSSLQGPQPQHF.

The chain links TRBV19 to TRBJ2-1; D unresolved. Germline CDR1 reads LNHDA; CDR2 reads SQIVND (reference sequence). The ends were cut back, 6 bases at V and 7 bases at J, with 22 bases in the middle. The CDR3 runs 16 residues. In DNA form, the CDR3 reads TGTGCCAGTAGCAACTTCCCGGGCCTTGGGCGGAATGAGCAGTTCTTC. This encodes CASSNFPGLGRNEQFF.

In its sample, this clone is medium-sized (0.01 to 0.1%). The rearrangement joins TRBV7-9 to TRBJ1-5, with D unresolved. V lost 1 base, J lost 0 bases, and 10 bases lay in between. Germline V gives CDR1 SEHNR, CDR2 FQNEAQ (reference sequence). The CDR3 covers 16 residues. For the CDR3, the DNA is TGTGCCAGCAGCTTAGGTGGGGATTATAGCAATCAGCCCCAGCATTTT. It yields the protein CASSLGGDYSNQPQHF.

The V call is TRBV6-5, the J call TRBJ1-4; D is uncertain. There are 16 residues in the CDR3. V gave up 3 bases and J gave up 3 bases, with 14 bases separating them. The germline CDR1 and CDR2 sequences are MNHEY and SVGAGI. CDR3 sequence reads: CASSYEGRVSNEKLFF. CDR3 nucleotide sequence: TGTGCCAGCAGTTATGAGGGCCGGGTATCTAATGAAAAACTGTTTTTT.

This chain joins TRBV10-3 and TRBJ2-7; D unclear. V lost 5 bases and J lost 3, with 5 bases in between. The CDR3 consists of 11 residues. The V gene's germline CDR1 is ENHRY and CDR2 SYGVKD. CDR3 sequence reads: CAISKDYEQYF. The CDR3 region has the DNA TGTGCCATCAGTAAGGACTACGAGCAGTACTTC.

This clone was seen more than once but under ten times. The chain joins TRBV19 to TRBJ1-5, with TRBD1 matching 7 bases. The V gene's germline CDR1 is LNHDA and CDR2 SQIVND (reference sequence). The junction had 10 bases not matched to a gene; V was cut back by 5 bases and J by 0 bases. CDR3 size: 17 residues. CDR3 region: CASSLGMTGFSNQPQHF. DNA for the CDR3: TGTGCCAGTAGTCTGGGGATGACAGGGTTTAGCAATCAGCCCCAGCATTTT.

The rearrangement links TRBV10-2 to TRBJ1-1; TRBD1 agrees at 9 bases. In germline, CDR1 is WSHSY, CDR2 SAAADI. The ends lost 6 bases at V and 5 bases at J; junction bases unmatched: 7. The CDR3 has 14 residues. The CDR3 nucleotides are TGCGCCAGCAGCTCCGGACAGGGGATGACTGAAGCTTTCTTT. It encodes CASSSGQGMTEAFF.

This clone showed up just a few times. The CDR3 DNA is TGTGCCAGCAGCTTCGGTCGGCAGCGAGGCTATGGCTACACCTTC. As protein: CASSFGRQRGYGYTF. V gene TRBV5-4 combines with J gene TRBJ1-2; D unclear. With 2 bases removed from V and 4 bases from J, the gap between germline ends came to 15 bases. CDR3 length: 15 amino acids. Germline V gene lookup returns CDR1 SGHNT and CDR2 YYREEE (reference sequence).

The chain carries TRBV7-8 and TRBJ1-6; tentatively, D is TRBD1 (5 bases). The germline CDR1 and CDR2 sequences are SGHVS and FQNEAQ. The CDR3 has 16 residues. V was cut by 6 bases and J by 1 base, with 13 bases left in between. The CDR3 sequence is CASRPLGGSYNSPLHF. CDR3 DNA sequence: TGTGCCAGCAGGCCTCTCGGGGGTTCCTATAATTCACCCCTCCACTTT. The whole variable domain, filled in from reference TRBV7-8 and TRBJ1-6, reads GAGVSQSPRYKVAKRGQDVALRCDPISGHVSLFWYQQALGQGPEFLTYFQNEAQLDKSGLPSDRFFAERPEGSVSTLKIQRTQQEDSAVYLCASRPLGGSYNSPLHFGNGTRLTVT.

The chain recombines TRBV7-9 with TRBJ1-6; D not resolved. The CDR3 totals 12 residues. Germline V lookup: CDR1 SEHNR, CDR2 FQNEAQ (reference sequence). The ends were cut back, 5 bases at V and 8 bases at J, with 7 bases in the middle. The CDR3 loop is CASSPGDSPLHF. The CDR3 coding sequence is TGTGCCAGCAGCCCAGGCGATTCACCCCTCCACTTT.

This sequence joins TRBV7-6 and TRBJ2-5; TRBD2 might be the D (7 bases). In germline, CDR1 is SGHVS, CDR2 FNYEAQ. V shed 5 bases and J shed 7 bases, with 17 bases lying between them. There are 14 residues in the CDR3. CDR3: CASSPRGGQATQYF. CDR3 sequence (DNA): TGTGCCAGCAGCCCCAGGGGAGGGCAGGCGACCCAGTACTTC.

The gene calls are TRBV10-3 and TRBJ1-4; tentatively, D is TRBD1 (5 bases). The CDR3 is 13 residues long. CDR1 and CDR2 (germline): ENHRY, SYGVKD. V lost 11 bases to trimming and J lost 5 bases, with 15 bases between them. CDR3 amino acids: CAAGGGKNEKLFF. The CDR3 DNA reads as TGTGCCGCCGGGGGGGGAAAAAATGAAAAACTGTTTTTT.

The rearrangement links TRBV18 to TRBJ1-1, with TRBD1 matching over 7 bases. Germline V lookup: CDR1 KGHSH, CDR2 LQKENI. The CDR3 loop spans 15 amino acids. Germline trimming cut 3 bases from V and 1 base from J; bases unmatched to any gene: 5. The CDR3: CASSPPGQTNTEAFF. CDR3 sequence (DNA): TGTGCCAGCTCACCGCCGGGACAGACGAACACTGAAGCTTTCTTT.

The chain links TRBV2 to TRBJ1-4; maybe TRBD1 (6 bases). This CDR3 comprises 14 residues. CDR1 is SNHLY and CDR2 is FYNNEI in the germline V gene. The germline V and J ends were trimmed by 6 bases and 7 bases, with 15 bases remaining between them. CDR3 sequence (DNA): TGTGCCAGCAGAGAGGGCAGGGGAGGTGAAAAACTGTTTTTT. It yields the protein CASREGRGGEKLFF.

The chain joins TRBV18 to TRBJ1-5; 7 nucleotides match TRBD1. CDR3 size: 15 residues. V dropped 2 bases and J dropped 4; count of bases not matched to a gene: 5. Germline V gives CDR1 KGHSH, CDR2 LQKENI. For the CDR3, the DNA is TGTGCCAGCTCACCAGGGACAGCCTCAAATCAGCCCCAGCATTTT. It specifies CASSPGTASNQPQHF.

DNA of the CDR3: TGTGCCAGCAGCCCTACTAGAAACACCATATATTTT. Its translation is CASSPTRNTIYF. The chain combines TRBV7-9 with TRBJ1-3; no definite D call. Deletions cut 5 bases from V and 5 bases from J, with 7 bases between. Looked up from germline, CDR1 is SEHNR and CDR2 is FQNEAQ (reference sequence). This CDR3 is built from 12 residues.

The table lists this clone with a count of one. V usage is TRBV27 and J usage is TRBJ2-3; D call uncertain. V lost 2 bases and J lost 4, with 13 bases in between. The CDR3 extends over 15 amino acids. Germline loops: CDR1 MNHEY, CDR2 SMNVEV (reference sequence). The CDR3 DNA reads as TGTGCCAGCAGTTTACGGGTTCATATTGCAGATACGCAGTATTTT. Translation gives CASSLRVHIADTQYF.